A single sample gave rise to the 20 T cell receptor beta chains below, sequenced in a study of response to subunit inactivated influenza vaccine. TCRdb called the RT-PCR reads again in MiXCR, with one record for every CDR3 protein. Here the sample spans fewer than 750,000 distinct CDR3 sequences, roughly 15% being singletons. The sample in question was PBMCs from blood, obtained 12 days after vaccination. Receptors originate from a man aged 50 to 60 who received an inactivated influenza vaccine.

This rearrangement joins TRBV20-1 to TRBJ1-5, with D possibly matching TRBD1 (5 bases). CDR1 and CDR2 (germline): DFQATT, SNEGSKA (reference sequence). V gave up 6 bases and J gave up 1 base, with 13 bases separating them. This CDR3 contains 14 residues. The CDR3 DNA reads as TGCAGTGCGTCGGGAGGGGTGAGCAATCAGCCCCAGCATTTT. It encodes CSASGGVSNQPQHF.

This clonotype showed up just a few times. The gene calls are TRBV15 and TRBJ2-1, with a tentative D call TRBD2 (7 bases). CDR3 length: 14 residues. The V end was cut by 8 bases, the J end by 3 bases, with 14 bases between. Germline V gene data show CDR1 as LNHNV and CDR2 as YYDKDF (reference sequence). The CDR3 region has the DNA TGTGCCACCGAGGGGGGGCTCAACTACAATGAGCAGTTCTTC. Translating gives CATEGGLNYNEQFF.

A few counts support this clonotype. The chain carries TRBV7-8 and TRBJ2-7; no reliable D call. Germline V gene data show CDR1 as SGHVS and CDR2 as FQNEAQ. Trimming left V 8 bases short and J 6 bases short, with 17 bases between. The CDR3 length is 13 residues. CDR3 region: CASRPRAVLEQYF. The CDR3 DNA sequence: TGTGCCAGCCGACCCCGTGCGGTCCTCGAGCAGTACTTC. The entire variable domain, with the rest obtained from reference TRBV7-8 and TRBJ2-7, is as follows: GAGVSQSPRYKVAKRGQDVALRCDPISGHVSLFWYQQALGQGPEFLTYFQNEAQLDKSGLPSDRFFAERPEGSVSTLKIQRTQQEDSAVYLCASRPRAVLEQYFGPGTRLTVT.

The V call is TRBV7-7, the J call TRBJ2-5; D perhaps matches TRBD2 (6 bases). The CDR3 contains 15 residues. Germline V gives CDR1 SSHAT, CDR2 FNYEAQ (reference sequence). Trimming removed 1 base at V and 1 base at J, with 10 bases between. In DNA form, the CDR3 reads TGTGCCAGCAGCTTAGATTTGGGGGGCCAAGAGACCCAGTACTTC. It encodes CASSLDLGGQETQYF.

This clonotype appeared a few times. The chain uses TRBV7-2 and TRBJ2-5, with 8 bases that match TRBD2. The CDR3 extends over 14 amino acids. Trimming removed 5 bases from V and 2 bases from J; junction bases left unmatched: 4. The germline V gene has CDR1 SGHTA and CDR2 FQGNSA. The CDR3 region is CASSIGLAQETQYF. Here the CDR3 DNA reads TGTGCCAGCAGCATCGGACTAGCTCAAGAGACCCAGTACTTC. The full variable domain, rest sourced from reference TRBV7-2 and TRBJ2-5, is GAGVSQSPSNKVTEKGKDVELRCDPISGHTALYWYRQSLGQGLEFLIYFQGNSAPDKSGLPSDRFSAERTGGSVSTLTIQRTQQEDSAVYLCASSIGLAQETQYFGPGTRLLVL.

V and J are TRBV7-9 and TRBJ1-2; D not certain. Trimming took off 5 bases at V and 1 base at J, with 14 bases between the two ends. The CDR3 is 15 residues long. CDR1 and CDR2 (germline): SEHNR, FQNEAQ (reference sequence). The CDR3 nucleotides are TGTGCCAGCAGCCACCCCAGGAGACTTAACTATGGCTACACCTTC. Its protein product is CASSHPRRLNYGYTF.

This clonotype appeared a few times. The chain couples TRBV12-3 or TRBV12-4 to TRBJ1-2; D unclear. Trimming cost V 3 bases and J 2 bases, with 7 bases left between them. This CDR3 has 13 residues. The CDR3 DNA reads TGTGCCAGCAGTTTCGGGCCCAACTATGGCTACACCTTC. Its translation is CASSFGPNYGYTF.

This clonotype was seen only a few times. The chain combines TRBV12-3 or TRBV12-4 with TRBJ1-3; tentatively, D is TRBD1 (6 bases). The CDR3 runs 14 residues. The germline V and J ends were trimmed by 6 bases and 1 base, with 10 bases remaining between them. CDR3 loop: CASSFDRSGNTIYF. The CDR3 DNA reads TGTGCCAGCAGCTTTGACAGGTCTGGAAACACCATATATTTT.

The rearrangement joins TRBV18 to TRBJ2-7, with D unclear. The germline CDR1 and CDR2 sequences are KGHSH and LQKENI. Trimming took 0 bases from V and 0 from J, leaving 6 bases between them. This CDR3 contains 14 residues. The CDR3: CASSPPSVSYEQYF. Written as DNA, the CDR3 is TGTGCCAGCTCACCACCCAGCGTCTCCTACGAGCAGTACTTC.

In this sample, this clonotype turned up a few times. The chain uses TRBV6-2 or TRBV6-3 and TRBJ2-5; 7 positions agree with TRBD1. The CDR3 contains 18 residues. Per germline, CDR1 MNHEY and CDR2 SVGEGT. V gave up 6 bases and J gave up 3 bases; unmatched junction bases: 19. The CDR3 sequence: CASSPDSRQGRGKETQYF. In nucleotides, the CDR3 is TGTGCCAGCAGCCCCGACTCCAGACAGGGAAGAGGCAAAGAGACCCAGTACTTC.

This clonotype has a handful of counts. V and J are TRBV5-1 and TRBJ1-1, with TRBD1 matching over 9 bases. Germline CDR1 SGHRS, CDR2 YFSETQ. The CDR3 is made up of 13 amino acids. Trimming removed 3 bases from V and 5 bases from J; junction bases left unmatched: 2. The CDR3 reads CASSWGQGTEAFF. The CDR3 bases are TGCGCCAGCAGCTGGGGACAGGGAACTGAAGCTTTCTTT.

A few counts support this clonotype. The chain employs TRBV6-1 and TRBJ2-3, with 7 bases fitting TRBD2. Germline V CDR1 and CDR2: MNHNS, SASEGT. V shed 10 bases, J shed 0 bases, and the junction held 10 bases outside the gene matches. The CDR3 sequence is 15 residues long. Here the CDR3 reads CATRSRSGSTDTQYF. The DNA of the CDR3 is TGTGCCACCCGGTCGCGTAGCGGGAGCACAGATACGCAGTATTTT.

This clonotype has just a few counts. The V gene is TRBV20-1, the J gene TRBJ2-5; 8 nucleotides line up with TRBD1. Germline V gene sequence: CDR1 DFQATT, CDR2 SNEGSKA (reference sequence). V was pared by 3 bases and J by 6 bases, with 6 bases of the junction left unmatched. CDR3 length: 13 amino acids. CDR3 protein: CSARADREKTQYF. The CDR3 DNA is TGCAGTGCTAGGGCGGACAGGGAAAAGACCCAGTACTTC.

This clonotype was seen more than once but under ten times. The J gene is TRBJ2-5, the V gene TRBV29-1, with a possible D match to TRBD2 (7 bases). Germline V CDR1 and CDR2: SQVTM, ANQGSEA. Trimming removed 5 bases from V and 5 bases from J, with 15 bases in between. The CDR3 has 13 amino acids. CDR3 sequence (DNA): TGCAGCGTTACGGGGGGCGGTGGGGAGACCCAGTACTTC. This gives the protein CSVTGGGGETQYF.

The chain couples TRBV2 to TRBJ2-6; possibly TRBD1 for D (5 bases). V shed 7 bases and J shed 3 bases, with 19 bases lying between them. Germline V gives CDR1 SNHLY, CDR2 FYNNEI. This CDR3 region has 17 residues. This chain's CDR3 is CASNTDIAWGGANVLTF. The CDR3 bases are TGTGCCAGCAATACGGACATTGCCTGGGGTGGGGCCAACGTCCTGACTTTC.

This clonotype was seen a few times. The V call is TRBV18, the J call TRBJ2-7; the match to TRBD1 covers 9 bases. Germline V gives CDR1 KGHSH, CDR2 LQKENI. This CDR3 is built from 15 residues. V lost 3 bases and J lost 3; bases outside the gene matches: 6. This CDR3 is CASSPDGTGLYEQYF. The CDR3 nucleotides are TGTGCCAGCTCACCCGACGGGACAGGGCTCTACGAGCAGTACTTC.

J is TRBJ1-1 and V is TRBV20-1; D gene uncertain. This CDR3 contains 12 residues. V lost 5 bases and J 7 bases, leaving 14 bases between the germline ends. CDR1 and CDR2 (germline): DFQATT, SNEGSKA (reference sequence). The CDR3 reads CSAPVRALEAFF. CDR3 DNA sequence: TGCAGTGCTCCAGTCCGGGCCCTTGAAGCTTTCTTT.

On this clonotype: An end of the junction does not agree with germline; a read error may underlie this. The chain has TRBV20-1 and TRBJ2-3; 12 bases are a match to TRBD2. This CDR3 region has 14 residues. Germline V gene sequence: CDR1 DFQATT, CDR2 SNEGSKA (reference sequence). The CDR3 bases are TGCAGTACTAGGACTAGCGGGACACGAGATACGCAGTATTTT. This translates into CSTRTSGTRDTQYF.

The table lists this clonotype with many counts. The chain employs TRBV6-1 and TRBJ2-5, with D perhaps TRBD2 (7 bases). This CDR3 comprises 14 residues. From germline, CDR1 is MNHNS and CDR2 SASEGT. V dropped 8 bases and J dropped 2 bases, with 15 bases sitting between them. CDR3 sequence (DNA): TGTGCCAGCGCCGAGGGGGGGGTTCAAGAGACCCAGTACTTC. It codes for CASAEGGVQETQYF.

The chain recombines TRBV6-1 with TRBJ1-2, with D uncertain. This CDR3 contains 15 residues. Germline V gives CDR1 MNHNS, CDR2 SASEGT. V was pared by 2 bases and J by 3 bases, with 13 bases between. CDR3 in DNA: TGTGCCAGCAGTGAAAGGACGAGGAGGGACTATGGCTACACCTTC. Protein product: CASSERTRRDYGYTF.